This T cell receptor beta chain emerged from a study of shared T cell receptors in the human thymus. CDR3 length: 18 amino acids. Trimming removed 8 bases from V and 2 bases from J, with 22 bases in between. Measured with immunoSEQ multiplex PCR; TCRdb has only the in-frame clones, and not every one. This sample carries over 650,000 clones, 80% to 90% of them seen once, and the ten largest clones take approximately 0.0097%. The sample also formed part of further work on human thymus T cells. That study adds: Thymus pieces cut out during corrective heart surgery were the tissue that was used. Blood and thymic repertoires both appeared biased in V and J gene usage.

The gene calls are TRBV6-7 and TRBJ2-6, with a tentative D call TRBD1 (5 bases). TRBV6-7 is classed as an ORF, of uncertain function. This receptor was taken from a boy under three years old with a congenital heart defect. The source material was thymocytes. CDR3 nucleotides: TGTGCCAGCGGTTTCGATGGCAGGGTAGGTGCTGGGGCCAACGTCCTGACTTTC. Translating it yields CASGFDGRVGAGANVLTF.